This TCR beta chain was recorded in a study of T-cell reconstitution after alpha-beta-depleted transplantation in children. General study points: There were reportedly several hundred expanded graft clones from which alpha-beta T cells came about two months after transplant.

About this clonotype: Its antigen is not known.

Unmatched junction bases numbered 17, after V lost 5 bases and J lost 3 bases. The CDR3 consists of 18 residues. Preparation of the TCRbeta library used unique molecular identifiers. TCRdb called the PCR reads again in MiXCR, with one record for every CDR3 protein. This table has about 580,000 distinct CDR3 sequences, under 25% appearing once. The gene calls are TRBV12-3 or TRBV12-4 and TRBJ2-3, with TRBD1 matching 7 bases. The sample here was PBMCs, mostly from graft donor cells, taken 360 days after TCRalphabeta/CD19-depleted stem cell transplant. The TCR was taken from a boy under two years old who had a stem cell transplant for acute myeloid leukemia, so the T cells may come from the graft donor. In DNA form, the CDR3 reads TGTGCCAGCAGTACAGGGGAATGGGGTGGGCCTCTTACAGATACGCAGTATTTT. Translating gives CASSTGEWGGPLTDTQYF.